There are a few counts of the clone carrying this T cell receptor beta chain. These data belong to a study of blood T cell repertoires in COVID-19. Looking at the study overall: T cells, B-cell-depleted T cells, or PBMCs supplied cDNA or gDNA.

In the authors' methods: Estimates of nucleated cell counts were drawn from the amplification of reference gene primers. Sequenced by immunoSEQ multiplex PCR; TCRdb stores in-frame clones only, minus some. Clone size and the V and J calls come from that table; the DNA yielded D and trimming. There are 90,000 or so clones in the sample; roughly nine tenths occur only once, and 5% to 5.5% lies in the top ten. This CDR3 is built from 15 residues. CDR1 SGHNT and CDR2 YYREEE come from the germline V gene (reference sequence). J lost 4 bases, V lost 0 bases, and 6 bases had no gene match. The chain joins TRBV5-4 to TRBJ1-1; TRBD1 matches at 7 bases. The clonotype comes from a woman older than 75 with active COVID-19. Sequencing was carried out using peripheral blood. The CDR3 region is CASSLEQGRGTEAFF. The CDR3 DNA sequence: TGTGCCAGCAGCTTGGAACAGGGGCGGGGCACTGAAGCTTTCTTT. Looking up the rest from reference TRBV5-4 and TRBJ1-1 gives the full variable domain: ETGVTQSPTHLIKTRGQQVTLRCSSQSGHNTVSWYQQALGQGPQFIFQYYREEENGRGNFPPRFSGLQFPNYSSELNVNALELDDSALYLCASSLEQGRGTEAFFGQGTRLTVV.